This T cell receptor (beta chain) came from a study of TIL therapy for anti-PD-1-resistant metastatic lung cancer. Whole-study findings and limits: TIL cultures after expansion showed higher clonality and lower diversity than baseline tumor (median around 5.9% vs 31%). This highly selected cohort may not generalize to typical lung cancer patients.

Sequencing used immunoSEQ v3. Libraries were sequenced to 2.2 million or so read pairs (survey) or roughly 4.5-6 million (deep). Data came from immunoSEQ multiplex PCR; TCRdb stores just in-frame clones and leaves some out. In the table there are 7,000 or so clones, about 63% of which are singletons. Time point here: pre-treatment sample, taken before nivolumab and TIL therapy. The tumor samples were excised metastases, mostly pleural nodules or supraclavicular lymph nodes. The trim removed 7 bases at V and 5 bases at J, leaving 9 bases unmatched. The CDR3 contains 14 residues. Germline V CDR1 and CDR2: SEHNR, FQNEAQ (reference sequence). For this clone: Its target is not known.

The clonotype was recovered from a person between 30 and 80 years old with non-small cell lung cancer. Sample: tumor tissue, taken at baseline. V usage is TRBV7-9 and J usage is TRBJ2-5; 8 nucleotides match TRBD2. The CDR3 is CASTLRGGRETQYF. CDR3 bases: TGTGCCAGCACTCTCCGGGGGGGGCGTGAGACCCAGTACTTC. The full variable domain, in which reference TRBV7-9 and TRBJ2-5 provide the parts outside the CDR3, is DTGVSQNPRHKITKRGQNVTFRCDPISEHNRLYWYRQTLGQGPEFLTYFQNEAQLEKSRLLSDRFSAERPKGSFSTLEIQRTEQGDSAMYLCASTLRGGRETQYFGPGTRLLVL.